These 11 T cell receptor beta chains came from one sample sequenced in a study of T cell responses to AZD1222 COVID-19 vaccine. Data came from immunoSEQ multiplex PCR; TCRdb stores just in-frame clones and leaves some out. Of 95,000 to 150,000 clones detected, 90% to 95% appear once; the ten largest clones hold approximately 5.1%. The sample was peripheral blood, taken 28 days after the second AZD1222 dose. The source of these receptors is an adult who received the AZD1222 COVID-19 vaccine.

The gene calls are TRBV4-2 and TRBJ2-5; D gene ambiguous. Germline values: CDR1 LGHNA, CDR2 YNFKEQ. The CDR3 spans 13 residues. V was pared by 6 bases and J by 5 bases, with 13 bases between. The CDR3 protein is CASSPGRLETQYF. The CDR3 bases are TGTGCCAGCAGTCCGGGCCGCCTGGAGACCCAGTACTTC.

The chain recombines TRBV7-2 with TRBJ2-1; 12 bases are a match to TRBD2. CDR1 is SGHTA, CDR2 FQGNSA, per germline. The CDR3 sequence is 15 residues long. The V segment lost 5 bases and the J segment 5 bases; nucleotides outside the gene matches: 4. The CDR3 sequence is CASSLGTSGHNEQFF. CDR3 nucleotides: TGTGCCAGCAGCCTCGGGACTAGCGGGCACAATGAGCAGTTCTTC. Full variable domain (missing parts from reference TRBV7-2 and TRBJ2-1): GAGVSQSPSNKVTEKGKDVELRCDPISGHTALYWYRQSLGQGLEFLIYFQGNSAPDKSGLPSDRFSAERTGGSVSTLTIQRTQQEDSAVYLCASSLGTSGHNEQFFGPGTRLTVL.

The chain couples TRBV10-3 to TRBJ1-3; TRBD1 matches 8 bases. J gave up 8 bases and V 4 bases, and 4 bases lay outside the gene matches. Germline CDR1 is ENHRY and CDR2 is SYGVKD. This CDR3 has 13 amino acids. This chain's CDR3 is CAISAGQGDTIYF. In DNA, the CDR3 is TGTGCCATCAGTGCCGGACAGGGAGACACCATATATTTT.

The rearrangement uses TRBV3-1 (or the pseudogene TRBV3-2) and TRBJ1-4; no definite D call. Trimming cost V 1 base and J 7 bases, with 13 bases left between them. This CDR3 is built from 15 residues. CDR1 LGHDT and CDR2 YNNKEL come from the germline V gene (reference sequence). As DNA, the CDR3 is TGTGCCAGCAGCCAAGGATTGTTTGGAACTGAAAAACTGTTTTTT. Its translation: CASSQGLFGTEKLFF.

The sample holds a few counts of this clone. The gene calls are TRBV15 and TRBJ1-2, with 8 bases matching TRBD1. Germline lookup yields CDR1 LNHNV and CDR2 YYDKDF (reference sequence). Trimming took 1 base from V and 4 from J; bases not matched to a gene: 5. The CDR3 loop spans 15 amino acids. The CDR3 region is CATSRAGGTGYGYTF. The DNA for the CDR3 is TGTGCCACCAGCAGAGCTGGGGGGACAGGCTATGGCTACACCTTC.

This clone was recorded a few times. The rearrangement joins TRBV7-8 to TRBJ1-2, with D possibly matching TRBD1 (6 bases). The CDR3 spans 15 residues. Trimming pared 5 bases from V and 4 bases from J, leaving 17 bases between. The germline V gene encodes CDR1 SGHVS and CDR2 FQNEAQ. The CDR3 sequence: CASSPRDMSSYGYTF. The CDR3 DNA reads TGTGCCAGCAGCCCCCGGGACATGAGTTCCTATGGCTACACCTTC.

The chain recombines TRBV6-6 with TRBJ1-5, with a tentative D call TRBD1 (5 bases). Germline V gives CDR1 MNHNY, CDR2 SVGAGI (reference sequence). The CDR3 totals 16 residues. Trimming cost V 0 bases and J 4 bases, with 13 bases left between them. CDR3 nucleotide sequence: TGTGCCAGCAGTTACTCCAGGGTGCAGGAAAATCAGCCCCAGCATTTT. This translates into CASSYSRVQENQPQHF.

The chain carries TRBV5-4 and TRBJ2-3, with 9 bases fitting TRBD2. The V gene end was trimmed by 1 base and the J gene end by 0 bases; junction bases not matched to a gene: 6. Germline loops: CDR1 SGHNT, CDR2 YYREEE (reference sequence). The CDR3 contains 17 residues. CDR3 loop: CASSLLAGVLSTDTQYF. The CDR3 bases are TGTGCCAGCAGCTTGTTAGCGGGGGTGCTTAGCACAGATACGCAGTATTTT.

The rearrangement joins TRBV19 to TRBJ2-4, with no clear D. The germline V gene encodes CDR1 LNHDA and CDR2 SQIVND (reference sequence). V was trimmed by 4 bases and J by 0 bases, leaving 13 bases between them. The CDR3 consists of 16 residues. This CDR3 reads CASSTHQAVAKNIQYF. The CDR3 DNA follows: TGTGCCAGTAGTACCCATCAGGCGGTAGCCAAAAACATTCAGTACTTC. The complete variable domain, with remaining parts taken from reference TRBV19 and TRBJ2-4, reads DGGITQSPKYLFRKEGQNVTLSCEQNLNHDAMYWYRQDPGQGLRLIYYSQIVNDFQKGDIAEGYSVSREKKESFPLTVTSAQKNPTAFYLCASSTHQAVAKNIQYFGAGTRLSVL.

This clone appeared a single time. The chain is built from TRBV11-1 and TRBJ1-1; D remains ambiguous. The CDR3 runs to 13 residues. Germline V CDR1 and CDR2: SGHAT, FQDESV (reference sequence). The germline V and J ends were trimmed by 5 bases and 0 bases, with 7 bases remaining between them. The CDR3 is CASSQTMNTEAFF. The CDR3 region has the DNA TGTGCCAGCAGCCAAACCATGAACACTGAAGCTTTCTTT.

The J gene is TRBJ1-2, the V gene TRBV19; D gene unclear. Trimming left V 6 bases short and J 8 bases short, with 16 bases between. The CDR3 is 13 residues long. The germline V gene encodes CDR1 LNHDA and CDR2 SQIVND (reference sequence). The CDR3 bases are TGTGCCAGTAGCACCGACGAGATCGGGGGCTACACCTTC. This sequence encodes CASSTDEIGGYTF.